This T cell receptor (beta chain) comes out of a study of OX40 agonist ivuxolimab in advanced cancers. Study at large: Having had anti-PD-1, anti-PD-L1 or anti-CTLA-4 therapy before was allowed, and under 50% had some.

Profiling relied on immunoSEQ multiplex PCR, and the TCRdb table lists in-frame clones only, not all of them. Of around 37,000 clones in the sample, 80% to 85% were seen once. The CDR3 totals 13 residues. The V gene's germline CDR1 is SEHNR and CDR2 FQNEAQ (reference sequence). The V and J ends lost 5 bases and 1 base, in that order; junction bases with no gene match: 1. Individuals having autoimmune disease history or systemic immunosuppression were not enrolled. This chain links TRBV7-9 with TRBJ1-1, with 7 bases matching TRBD1. This specimen was CD4+ or CD8+ T cells sorted from blood, taken in a trial of the OX40 agonist ivuxolimab. The sequence was collected from an adult with an advanced solid tumor such as melanoma, head and neck, liver or kidney cancer. CDR3 in amino acids: CASSRQGNTEAFF. The CDR3 bases are TGTGCCAGCAGCCGACAGGGGAACACTGAAGCTTTCTTT.